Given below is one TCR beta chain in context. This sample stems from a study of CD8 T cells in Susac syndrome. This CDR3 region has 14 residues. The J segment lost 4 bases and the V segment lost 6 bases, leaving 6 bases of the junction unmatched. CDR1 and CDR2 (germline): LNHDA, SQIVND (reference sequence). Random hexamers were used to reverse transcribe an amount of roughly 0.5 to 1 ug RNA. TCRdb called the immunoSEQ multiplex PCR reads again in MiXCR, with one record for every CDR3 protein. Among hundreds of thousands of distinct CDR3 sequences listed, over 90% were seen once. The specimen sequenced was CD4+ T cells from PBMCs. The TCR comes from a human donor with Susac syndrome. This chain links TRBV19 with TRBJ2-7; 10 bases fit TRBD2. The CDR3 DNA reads TGTGCCAGTAGAAGGGCTAGCGGGGGATACGAGCAGTACTTC. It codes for CASRRASGGYEQYF. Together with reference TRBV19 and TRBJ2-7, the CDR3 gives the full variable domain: DGGITQSPKYLFRKEGQNVTLSCEQNLNHDAMYWYRQDPGQGLRLIYYSQIVNDFQKGDIAEGYSVSREKKESFPLTVTSAQKNPTAFYLCASRRASGGYEQYFGPGTRLTVT.